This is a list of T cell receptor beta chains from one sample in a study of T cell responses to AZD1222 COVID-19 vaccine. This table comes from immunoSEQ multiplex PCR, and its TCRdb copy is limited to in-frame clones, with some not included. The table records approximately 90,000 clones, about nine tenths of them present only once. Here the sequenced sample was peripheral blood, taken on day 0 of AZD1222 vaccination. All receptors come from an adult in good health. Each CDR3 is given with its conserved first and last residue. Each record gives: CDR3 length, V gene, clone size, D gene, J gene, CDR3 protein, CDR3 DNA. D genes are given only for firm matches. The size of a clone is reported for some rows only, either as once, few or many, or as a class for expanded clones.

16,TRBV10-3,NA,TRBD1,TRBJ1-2,CAISEDGTGGQYGYTF,TGTGCCATCAGTGAGGACGGGACAGGGGGCCAATATGGCTACACCTTC
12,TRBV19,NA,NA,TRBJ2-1,CASSFRVNEQFF,TGTGCCAGTAGTTTCCGAGTCAATGAGCAGTTCTTC
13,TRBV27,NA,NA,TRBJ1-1,CASSPAGNTEAFF,TGTGCCAGCAGTCCGGCTGGGAACACTGAAGCTTTCTTT
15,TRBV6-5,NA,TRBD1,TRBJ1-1,CASRFEGAGNTEAFF,TGTGCCAGCCGATTTGAGGGGGCGGGGAACACTGAAGCTTTCTTT
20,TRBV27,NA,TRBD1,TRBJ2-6,CASSNSRPGVQGGGANVLTF,TGTGCCAGCTCAAACTCCCGACCAGGGGTACAGGGGGGTGGGGCCAACGTCCTGACTTTC
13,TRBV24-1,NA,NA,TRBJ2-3,CATRLGGTDTQYF,TGTGCCACCCGATTGGGAGGCACAGATACGCAGTATTTT
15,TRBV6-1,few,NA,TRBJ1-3,CASSEIRGPGNTIYF,TGTGCCAGCAGTGAAATTAGGGGACCTGGAAACACCATATATTTT
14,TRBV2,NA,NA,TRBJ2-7,CASTRRDKSYEQYF,TGTGCCAGCACCCGGCGCGACAAATCCTACGAGCAGTACTTC
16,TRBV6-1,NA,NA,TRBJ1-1,CASSAEPGPMNTEAFF,TGTGCCAGCAGTGCAGAGCCGGGACCCATGAACACTGAAGCTTTCTTT
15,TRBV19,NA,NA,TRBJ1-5,CASTLRREGNQPQHF,TGTGCCAGTACTCTGCGCAGGGAAGGCAATCAGCCCCAGCATTTT